The source of this T cell receptor beta chain is a study of blood T cell repertoires in COVID-19. The wider study: There were acute and convalescent COVID-19 samples, and they came from the United States, Italy and Spain. In each case, the material was cDNA or gDNA derived from T cells, B-cell-depleted T cells, or PBMCs.

The CDR3 runs to 20 residues. The ends lost 9 bases at V and 0 bases at J; junction bases unmatched: 20. Germline CDR1 LNHDA, CDR2 SQIVND (reference sequence). The Seattle patients joined while their infection was active and were tracked longitudinally afterward. Measured with immunoSEQ multiplex PCR; TCRdb has only the in-frame clones, and not every one. The sample yields a few hundred thousand clones, 85% to 90% seen once. The sequence derives from a man aged 18 to 30 with COVID-19, enrolled during active disease. This chain connects TRBV19 to TRBJ2-6, with 7 bases identical to TRBD1. Sequenced sample: peripheral blood. The CDR3 reads CASLGTAAKISISGANVLTF. The CDR3 bases are TGTGCCAGCCTTGGGACAGCGGCCAAAATTTCGATCTCTGGGGCCAACGTCCTGACTTTC.